This T cell receptor (beta chain) is from a study of identical twins. General observations from the study: Possibly, invariant MAIT and iNKT cells partly confounded zero-insertion analyses. For cord blood, abundant beta clonotypes had fewer insertions, unlike memory repertoires, which showed none. Out-of-frame sharing of TCR alpha in monozygotic twins was underestimated by models.

The CDR3 spans 11 residues. CDR1 SGHDN and CDR2 FVKESK come from the germline V gene. It was template switching that added a universal primer site, and there were unique molecular identifiers on the cDNA. TCRdb called the 5' RACE reads again in MiXCR, with one record for every CDR3 protein. This sample has about 240,000 distinct CDR3 sequences, with about 10% found just once. This clonotype came up many times. Its specificity is unknown. The germline gene is not matched at one end of the junction; a read error may be the cause. The specimen sequenced was memory T cells sorted from blood. The chain couples TRBV14 to TRBJ2-7; the D is unclear. This clonotype was obtained from a man in his forties or fifties in good health. The DNA of the CDR3 is TGTGCCAGCAGCCAATCCTCCGAGCAGTACTTC. It codes for CASSQSSEQYF.